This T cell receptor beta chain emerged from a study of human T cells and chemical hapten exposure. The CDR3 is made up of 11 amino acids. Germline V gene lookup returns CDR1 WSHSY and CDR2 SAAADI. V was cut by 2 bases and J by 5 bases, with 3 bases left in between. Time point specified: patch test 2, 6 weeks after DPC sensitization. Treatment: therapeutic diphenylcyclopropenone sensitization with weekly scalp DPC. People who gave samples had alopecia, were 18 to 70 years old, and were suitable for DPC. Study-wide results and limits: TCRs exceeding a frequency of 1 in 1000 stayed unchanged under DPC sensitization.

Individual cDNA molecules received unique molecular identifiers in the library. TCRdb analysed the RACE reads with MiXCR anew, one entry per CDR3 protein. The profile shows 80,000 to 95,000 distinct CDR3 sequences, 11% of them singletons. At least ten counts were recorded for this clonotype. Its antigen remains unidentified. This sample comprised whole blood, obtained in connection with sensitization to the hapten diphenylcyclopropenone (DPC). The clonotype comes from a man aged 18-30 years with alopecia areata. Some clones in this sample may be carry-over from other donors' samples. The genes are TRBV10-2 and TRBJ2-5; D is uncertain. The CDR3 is CASSEKETQYF. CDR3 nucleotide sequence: TGCGCCAGCAGTGAGAAGGAGACCCAGTACTTC.